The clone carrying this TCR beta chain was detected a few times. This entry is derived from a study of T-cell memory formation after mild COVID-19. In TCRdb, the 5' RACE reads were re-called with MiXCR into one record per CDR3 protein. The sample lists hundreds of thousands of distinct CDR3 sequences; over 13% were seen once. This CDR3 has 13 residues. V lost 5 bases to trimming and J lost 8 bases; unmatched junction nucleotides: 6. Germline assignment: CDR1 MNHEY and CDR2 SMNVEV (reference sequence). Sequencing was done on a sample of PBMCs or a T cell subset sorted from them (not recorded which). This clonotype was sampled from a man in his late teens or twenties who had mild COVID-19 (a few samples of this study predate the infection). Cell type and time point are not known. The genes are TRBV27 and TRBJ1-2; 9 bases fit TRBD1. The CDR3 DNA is TGTGCCAGCAGTCCACAGGGGGCCCAGGGCTACACCTTC. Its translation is CASSPQGAQGYTF.